The 20 T cell receptor beta chains below come from one sample, sequenced in a study of blood T cells in healthy people across ages. The use of a sample-barcoded 5' primer and a J-beta primer mix characterized a second PCR of about 6 to 11 cycles. TCRdb re-called the 5' RACE reads through MiXCR, storing one row per CDR3 protein. The sample includes approximately 820,000 distinct CDR3 sequences, around 45% of them seen just once. Sequenced sample: blood. The source of these receptors is a man between 60 and 75 years old in good health.

In the case of this clonotype: An end of the junction differs from the germline gene, which may be a read error. The rearrangement uses TRBV7-2 and TRBJ2-7, with D perhaps assigned TRBD1 or TRBD2 (7 bases each). CDR1 SGHTA and CDR2 FQGNSA come from the germline V gene. CDR3 length: 15 residues. The CDR3 DNA reads TGTGCCAGCAGAAAGACAGGGACTACTACCTACGAGCGGTACTTC. It codes for CASRKTGTTTYERYF.

This chain joins TRBV27 and TRBJ2-5, with D unclear. This CDR3 spans 12 amino acids. Trimming took off 8 bases at V and 11 bases at J, with 18 bases between the two ends. The V gene's germline CDR1 is MNHEY and CDR2 SMNVEV (reference sequence). The CDR3 DNA sequence: TGTGCCAGCCGCCGGTTTAGCAATGAGCAGTACTTC. Its protein product is CASRRFSNEQYF.

V is TRBV5-1 and J is TRBJ1-1, with D perhaps TRBD1 (6 bases). Germline loops: CDR1 SGHRS, CDR2 YFSETQ. The CDR3 totals 15 residues. The germline V and J ends were trimmed by 4 bases and 0 bases, with 13 bases remaining between them. The CDR3 DNA sequence: TGCGCCAGCAGCCTCACAGGGATAATGAACACTGAAGCTTTCTTT. Protein sequence: CASSLTGIMNTEAFF. The full variable domain, in which reference TRBV5-1 and TRBJ1-1 provide the parts outside the CDR3, is KAGVTQTPRYLIKTRGQQVTLSCSPISGHRSVSWYQQTPGQGLQFLFEYFSETQRNKGNFPGRFSGRQFSNSRSEMNVSTLELGDSALYLCASSLTGIMNTEAFFGQGTRLTVV.

The chain couples TRBV7-2 to TRBJ1-5; the D gene is possibly TRBD1 (5 bases). Looked up from germline, CDR1 is SGHTA and CDR2 is FQGNSA. The CDR3 is made up of 15 amino acids. Trimming shortened V by 5 bases and J by 2 bases, and 13 bases separated the two germline ends. The chain's CDR3 is CASSPGVGGNQPQHF. In DNA form, the CDR3 reads TGTGCCAGCAGCCCGGGGGTCGGTGGCAATCAGCCCCAGCATTTT.

The chain's CDR3 is CAISERSYNEQFF. The DNA for the CDR3 is TGTGCCATCAGTGAGCGAAGCTACAATGAGCAGTTCTTC. The chain uses TRBV10-3 and TRBJ2-1; D is ambiguous. This CDR3 region has 13 residues. V was trimmed by 2 bases and J by 3 bases, leaving 5 bases between them. Germline assignment: CDR1 ENHRY and CDR2 SYGVKD.

The rearrangement links TRBV7-2 to TRBJ2-7, with D possibly matching TRBD2 (5 bases). The germline V and J ends were trimmed by 1 base and 2 bases, with 15 bases remaining between them. CDR1 and CDR2 (germline): SGHTA, FQGNSA. The CDR3 is 16 amino acids. The CDR3 nucleotides read TGTGCCAGCAGCTTAGTCTCGAGCGGCAGCACCTACGAGCAGTACTTC. Translating it yields CASSLVSSGSTYEQYF.

The chain joins TRBV28 to TRBJ1-2, with D maybe TRBD1 (5 bases). Trimming took 8 bases from V and 6 from J, leaving 16 bases between them. Germline CDR1 is MDHEN and CDR2 is SYDVKM. The CDR3 has 13 amino acids. CDR3 sequence reads: CASQSGGEDGYTF. For the CDR3, the DNA is TGTGCCAGCCAATCGGGGGGGGAAGATGGCTACACCTTC.

This clonotype has more than one count but fewer than ten. The chain combines TRBV3-1 with TRBJ1-2; D is unclear. In germline, CDR1 is LGHDT, CDR2 YNNKEL (reference sequence). The CDR3 covers 13 residues. Trimming cost V 0 bases and J 8 bases, with 10 bases left between them. In DNA form, the CDR3 reads TGTGCCAGCAGCCAAGAGGTCGGACGGGGCTACACCTTC. It is translated as CASSQEVGRGYTF.

There are a few counts of this clonotype. The J gene is TRBJ2-5, the V gene TRBV7-2, with 10 positions matching TRBD1. Germline V gives CDR1 SGHTA, CDR2 FQGNSA. The CDR3 contains 14 residues. With 4 bases clipped from V and 7 bases from J, the junction kept 6 bases outside the gene matches. Written as DNA, the CDR3 is TGTGCCAGCAGCTCAGGACAGGGGGGCGGGACCCAGTACTTC. Protein sequence: CASSSGQGGGTQYF.

This sequence joins TRBV5-1 and TRBJ2-2; TRBD2 aligns across 7 bases. V lost 1 base to trimming and J lost 5 bases; unmatched junction nucleotides: 8. This CDR3 region has 16 residues. Germline CDR1 reads SGHRS; CDR2 reads YFSETQ. The CDR3 spells CASSLLSSGGTGELFF. The CDR3 DNA sequence: TGCGCCAGCAGCTTGTTGTCTAGCGGAGGGACCGGGGAGCTGTTTTTT.

The J gene is TRBJ1-5, the V gene TRBV6-1; tentative D call: TRBD1 (5 bases). CDR1 is MNHNS and CDR2 is SASEGT in the germline V gene. V lost 2 bases and J lost 3, with 8 bases in between. The CDR3 extends over 14 amino acids. The chain's CDR3 is CASSEPGLNQPQHF. CDR3 sequence (DNA): TGTGCCAGCAGTGAACCAGGGCTCAATCAGCCCCAGCATTTT.

V and J are TRBV4-3 and TRBJ2-1; D might be TRBD1 (5 bases). The germline V and J ends were trimmed by 3 bases and 4 bases, with 10 bases remaining between them. Per germline, CDR1 LGHNA and CDR2 YSLEER. The CDR3 has 14 amino acids. CDR3 region: CASSQQTEYNEQFF. CDR3 DNA sequence: TGCGCCAGCAGCCAGCAGACAGAATACAATGAGCAGTTCTTC.

This clonotype was recorded a few times. CDR3 sequence (DNA): TGCAGTGCTAGAGAGTTAGGGGAGACCTACGAGCAGTACTTC. Encoded protein: CSARELGETYEQYF. The chain couples TRBV20-1 to TRBJ2-7; perhaps D is TRBD1 or TRBD2 (5 bases each). Germline values: CDR1 DFQATT, CDR2 SNEGSKA (reference sequence). Trimming stripped 0 bases from V and 2 bases from J, with 11 bases between. The CDR3 totals 14 residues.

This clonotype has just a few counts. The chain has TRBV20-1 and TRBJ2-1, with a tentative D call TRBD2 (7 bases). Germline V gene data show CDR1 as DFQATT and CDR2 as SNEGSKA (reference sequence). V was shortened by 0 bases and J by 7 bases, with 16 bases between the two germline ends. CDR3 length: 15 amino acids. CDR3 sequence reads: CSARDPRGAENEQFF. The CDR3 DNA follows: TGCAGTGCTAGAGATCCACGGGGGGCCGAGAATGAGCAGTTCTTC.

The chain carries TRBV4-3 and TRBJ1-2; no clear D. This CDR3 spans 15 amino acids. Germline CDR1 is LGHNA and CDR2 is YSLEER. Trimming removed 2 bases from V and 8 bases from J, with 18 bases in between. CDR3 nucleotide sequence: TGCGCCAGCAGCCAAACTGTTCTGGAAACGGGAGGCTACACCTTC. Amino acid sequence: CASSQTVLETGGYTF.

The genes are TRBV7-2 and TRBJ1-5; 8 positions agree with TRBD1. From germline, CDR1 is SGHTA and CDR2 FQGNSA. The V gene end was trimmed by 4 bases and the J gene end by 7 bases; junction bases not matched to a gene: 9. The CDR3 has 15 residues. The CDR3 region has the DNA TGTGCCAGCAGCTGGACAGGGCTGAAAGGGCAGCCCCAGCATTTT. This encodes CASSWTGLKGQPQHF.

This clonotype showed up just a few times. This chain joins TRBV6-2 or TRBV6-3 and TRBJ1-2, with D possibly being TRBD1 (5 bases). V was pared by 2 bases and J by 5 bases, with 18 bases between. CDR3 length: 16 amino acids. The V gene's germline CDR1 is MNHEY and CDR2 SVGEGT. CDR3 sequence reads: CASSYHGGVSVYGYTF. The CDR3 DNA reads TGTGCCAGCAGTTACCACGGAGGGGTTTCAGTTTATGGCTACACCTTC.

The V gene is TRBV20-1, the J gene TRBJ2-7; D uncertain. CDR1 is DFQATT, CDR2 SNEGSKA, per germline (reference sequence). V dropped 6 bases and J dropped 0 bases, with 15 bases sitting between them. The CDR3 sequence is 14 residues long. As DNA, the CDR3 is TGCAGTGCCCAAAAGCCGTTAAGCTCCTACGAGCAGTACTTC. It is translated as CSAQKPLSSYEQYF.

V is TRBV20-1 and J is TRBJ2-7; D perhaps matches TRBD2 (6 bases). Per germline, CDR1 DFQATT and CDR2 SNEGSKA (reference sequence). The CDR3 totals 15 residues. V was shortened by 3 bases and J by 1 base, with 16 bases between the two germline ends. The CDR3 loop reads CSASGARGVSYEQYF. In nucleotides, the CDR3 is TGCAGTGCTAGCGGGGCGCGGGGTGTTTCCTACGAGCAGTACTTC.

The chain carries TRBV6-1 and TRBJ2-1; 7 bases align to TRBD2. The V gene's germline CDR1 is MNHNS and CDR2 SASEGT. V dropped 8 bases and J dropped 0; count of bases not matched to a gene: 4. This CDR3 has 14 amino acids. The DNA of the CDR3 is TGTGCCAGCTCAATAGCGGGCTCCTACAATGAGCAGTTCTTC. It codes for CASSIAGSYNEQFF.